Following are 5 T cell receptor beta chains from one sample sequenced in a study of cytomegalovirus exposure and HLA in healthy donors. Amplification used 60 Vbeta primers and 13 Jbeta primers. Sequenced by immunoSEQ multiplex PCR; TCRdb stores in-frame clones only, minus some. The listing contains tens of thousands of clones. The material sequenced was PBMCs. The receptors were gathered from a male donor in good health and CMV-seronegative.

The CDR3 sequence: CASSKGLAGSYEQYF. CDR3 nucleotide sequence: TGTGCCAGCAGCAAAGGCCTAGCGGGATCGTACGAGCAGTACTTC. This chain links TRBV21-1 with TRBJ2-7; TRBD2 reflects the table's D call only, with no check against the DNA. TRBV21-1 is a documented pseudogene. The CDR3 is 15 amino acids.

The chain combines TRBV4-2 with TRBJ2-7; D is unclear. Trimming took off 4 bases at V and 0 bases at J, with 10 bases between the two ends. CDR1 is LGHNA and CDR2 is YNFKEQ in the germline V gene. There are 14 residues in the CDR3. The CDR3 DNA reads as TGTGCCAGCAGCCCGAGAGAGAGCTCCTACGAGCAGTACTTC. It translates to CASSPRESSYEQYF.

CDR3 coding DNA: TGTGCCAGCAGTTCTCCCGGCGGTGCTGAAGATACGCAGTATTTT. It encodes CASSSPGGAEDTQYF. The genes are TRBV6-5 and TRBJ2-3; unclear D gene. V shed 4 bases and J shed 5 bases, with 16 bases lying between them. The CDR3 covers 15 residues. Germline-derived CDR1 and CDR2 are MNHEY and SVGAGI.

The V gene is TRBV29-1, the J gene TRBJ1-1; 7 bases map to TRBD1. Germline V CDR1 and CDR2: SQVTM, ANQGSEA. The length of the CDR3 is 12 residues. V was clipped by 6 bases and J by 4 bases; unmatched bases: 5. CDR3: CSVRQGSTEAFF. As DNA, the CDR3 is TGCAGCGTGAGACAGGGTAGCACTGAAGCTTTCTTT.

The CDR3 region is CATSVSRTVTNYGYTF. The DNA of the CDR3 is TGTGCCACCAGCGTAAGTCGGACAGTTACTAACTATGGCTACACCTTC. This chain links TRBV15 with TRBJ1-2, with TRBD1 as a possible D gene (6 bases). Per the germline V gene, CDR1 is LNHNV and CDR2 is YYDKDF (reference sequence). Trimming cost V 5 bases and J 0 bases, with 16 bases left between them. The CDR3 contains 16 residues.